The next 13 T cell receptor beta chains were all read from a single sample in a study of blood T cell repertoires in COVID-19. Measured with immunoSEQ multiplex PCR; TCRdb has only the in-frame clones, and not every one. The data contain 150,000 or so clones, approximately 83% of them seen just once; the ten biggest clones take up 9% to 14%. The specimen sequenced was peripheral blood. These receptors all stem from a woman in her fifties or sixties with COVID-19, enrolled during active disease.

J is TRBJ1-4 and V is TRBV18, with D hard to call. The V and J ends lost 2 bases and 3 bases respectively, with 7 bases between them. Per the germline V gene, CDR1 is KGHSH and CDR2 is LQKENI. The length of the CDR3 is 14 residues. The CDR3: CASSPGAPNEKLFF. The CDR3 DNA reads TGTGCCAGCTCACCAGGAGCCCCTAATGAAAAACTGTTTTTT.

V gene TRBV2 combines with J gene TRBJ2-3; weak D call: TRBD2 (5 bases). The V end lost 0 bases, the J end lost 6 bases, and 16 bases lay between the germline ends. The V gene's germline CDR1 is SNHLY and CDR2 FYNNEI. This CDR3 is 16 amino acids long. The CDR3 bases are TGTGCCAGCAGTGAAGCCGGCATGCGGGTTCGGGATACGCAGTATTTT. Translating gives CASSEAGMRVRDTQYF.

The chain has TRBV5-1 and TRBJ1-2; possible D gene TRBD1, 5 bases. The V end was cut by 2 bases, the J end by 3 bases, with 5 bases between. The CDR3 extends over 12 amino acids. The germline gives CDR1 SGHRS, CDR2 YFSETQ. CDR3 amino acids: CASSLGDYGYTF. For the CDR3, the DNA is TGCGCCAGCAGCTTAGGGGACTATGGCTACACCTTC.

V usage is TRBV11-3 and J usage is TRBJ2-3, with D possibly being TRBD2 (5 bases). CDR1 SGHNT and CDR2 YENEEA come from the germline V gene. CDR3 length: 14 residues. The V end lost 5 bases, the J end lost 2 bases, and 11 bases lay between the germline ends. The CDR3: CASSPRGTTDTQYF. In DNA form, the CDR3 reads TGTGCCAGCAGCCCCCGGGGAACCACAGATACGCAGTATTTT. The complete variable domain, with remaining parts taken from reference TRBV11-3 and TRBJ2-3, reads EAGVVQSPRYKIIEKKQPVAFWCNPISGHNTLYWYLQNLGQGPELLIRYENEEAVDDSQLPKDRFSAERLKGVDSTLKIQPAELGDSAVYLCASSPRGTTDTQYFGPGTRLTVL.

For the CDR3, the DNA is TGTGCCATCAGTTCCGGGACCTCGAGGGCTAGCGGCACAGATACGCAGTATTTT. It codes for CAISSGTSRASGTDTQYF. The V gene is TRBV10-3, the J gene TRBJ2-3; possible D gene TRBD2, 6 bases. The CDR3 consists of 18 residues. The germline CDR1 and CDR2 sequences are ENHRY and SYGVKD. V lost 5 bases and J 1 base, leaving 22 bases between the germline ends.

CDR3 region: CASSSKDTDTEAFF. CDR3 nucleotide sequence: TGCGCCAGCAGTTCGAAAGACACTGACACTGAAGCTTTCTTT. The chain couples TRBV5-1 to TRBJ1-1; D ambiguous. The CDR3 covers 14 residues. V was trimmed by 5 bases and J by 3 bases, leaving 14 bases between them. Per the germline V gene, CDR1 is SGHRS and CDR2 is YFSETQ.

This clone was seen more than once but under ten times. The V call is TRBV18, the J call TRBJ1-3, with 7 bases matching TRBD1. Germline CDR1 reads KGHSH; CDR2 reads LQKENI. The ends lost 3 bases at V and 4 bases at J; junction bases unmatched: 9. This CDR3 region has 16 residues. The CDR3 DNA sequence: TGTGCCAGCTCACCTCAACCTACAGGGGCGGGAAACACCATATATTTT. Its translation: CASSPQPTGAGNTIYF.

The DNA of the CDR3 is TGTGCCAGCAGTTCGGTGGGAAGCGTGACTAGCGGGTGGTCCGGGGAGCTGTTTTTT. Protein sequence: CASSSVGSVTSGWSGELFF. The V and J genes are TRBV27 and TRBJ2-2; 10 bases are shared with TRBD2. The CDR3 runs 19 residues. Germline-derived CDR1 and CDR2 are MNHEY and SMNVEV (reference sequence). V lost 4 bases and J lost 6; bases outside the gene matches: 17.

The chain has TRBV6-5 and TRBJ1-2; D is perhaps TRBD1 (5 bases). This CDR3 has 13 amino acids. Germline-derived CDR1 and CDR2 are MNHEY and SVGAGI. V lost 7 bases to trimming and J lost 0 bases, with 9 bases between them. CDR3 sequence: CASKTTANYGYTF. In DNA form, the CDR3 reads TGTGCCAGCAAAACGACAGCTAACTATGGCTACACCTTC.

This clone showed up just a few times. The chain links TRBV18 to TRBJ1-2; TRBD1 might be the D (6 bases). The CDR3 has 17 amino acids. V lost 3 bases to trimming and J lost 5 bases, with 22 bases between them. Germline loops: CDR1 KGHSH, CDR2 LQKENI. This CDR3 is CASSPIPRGVGEYGYTF. Written as DNA, the CDR3 is TGTGCCAGCTCACCTATACCCAGGGGTGTCGGGGAATATGGCTACACCTTC. Combining the CDR3 with reference TRBV18 and TRBJ1-2 gives the whole variable domain NAGVMQNPRHLVRRRGQEARLRCSPMKGHSHVYWYRQLPEEGLKFMVYLQKENIIDESGMPKERFSAEFPKEGPSILRIQQVVRGDSAAYFCASSPIPRGVGEYGYTFGSGTRLTVV.

This clone was seen once. This sequence joins TRBV3-1 (or the pseudogene TRBV3-2) and TRBJ2-2, with D hard to call. Per the germline V gene, CDR1 is LGHDT and CDR2 is YNNKEL (reference sequence). There are 13 residues in the CDR3. Trimming cost V 5 bases and J 2 bases, with 6 bases left between them. The DNA of the CDR3 is TGTGCCAGCAGCAGCCCCAACACCGGGGAGCTGTTTTTT. Encoded protein: CASSSPNTGELFF.

This clone was counted a single time. The chain uses TRBV3-1 (or the pseudogene TRBV3-2) and TRBJ2-7; maybe TRBD1 (6 bases). V lost 0 bases, J lost 6 bases, and 21 bases lay in between. The CDR3 has 17 residues. The V gene's germline CDR1 is LGHDT and CDR2 YNNKEL (reference sequence). This CDR3 reads CASSQERVGTGLAEQYF. The DNA of the CDR3 is TGTGCCAGCAGCCAAGAAAGGGTGGGAACAGGGCTCGCCGAGCAGTACTTC.

CDR3 DNA sequence: TGTGCCAGTAGTTGGGCCCCCGGTAGCGGGGGGGGGAGGACCGGGGAGCTGTTTTTT. Translation gives CASSWAPGSGGGRTGELFF. V usage is TRBV19 and J usage is TRBJ2-2; TRBD2 matches at 11 bases. J lost 5 bases, V lost 5 bases, and 16 bases had no gene match. From germline, CDR1 is LNHDA and CDR2 SQIVND (reference sequence). The CDR3 totals 19 residues.